Only one count was recorded for the clone carrying this TCR beta chain. Its antigen is as yet unknown. Using unique molecular identifiers, the investigators prepared the TCRbeta library. One entry per CDR3 protein, called by TCRdb with MiXCR from the PCR reads. The table lists 80,000 to 100,000 distinct CDR3 sequences, about 22% of them singletons. The CDR3 extends over 13 amino acids. Germline CDR1 is DFQATT and CDR2 is SNEGSKA (reference sequence). J was trimmed by 9 bases and V by 5 bases; bases with no gene match: 13. These data are taken from a study of T-cell reconstitution after alpha-beta-depleted transplantation in children. Study-level results: The study traced high day-60 TCRbeta diversity in some patients to surviving recipient T cells and thymic progenitors. Expanded graft clones numbering several hundred reportedly gave rise to alpha-beta T cells about two months after transplant. Hyperexpanded clones declined; after one year, newly produced T cells mostly supplied diversity.

The J gene is TRBJ2-7, the V gene TRBV20-1; 7 nucleotides match TRBD1. The TCR sequence derives from a boy under 10 years old with acute lymphoblastic leukemia, due to receive a stem cell transplant. Sequencing used PBMCs, obtained before TCRalphabeta/CD19-depleted stem cell transplant. The CDR3, as DNA: TGCAGTGCTCCAACTACAGGGGAAAAACGGCAGTACTTC. Protein product: CSAPTTGEKRQYF.